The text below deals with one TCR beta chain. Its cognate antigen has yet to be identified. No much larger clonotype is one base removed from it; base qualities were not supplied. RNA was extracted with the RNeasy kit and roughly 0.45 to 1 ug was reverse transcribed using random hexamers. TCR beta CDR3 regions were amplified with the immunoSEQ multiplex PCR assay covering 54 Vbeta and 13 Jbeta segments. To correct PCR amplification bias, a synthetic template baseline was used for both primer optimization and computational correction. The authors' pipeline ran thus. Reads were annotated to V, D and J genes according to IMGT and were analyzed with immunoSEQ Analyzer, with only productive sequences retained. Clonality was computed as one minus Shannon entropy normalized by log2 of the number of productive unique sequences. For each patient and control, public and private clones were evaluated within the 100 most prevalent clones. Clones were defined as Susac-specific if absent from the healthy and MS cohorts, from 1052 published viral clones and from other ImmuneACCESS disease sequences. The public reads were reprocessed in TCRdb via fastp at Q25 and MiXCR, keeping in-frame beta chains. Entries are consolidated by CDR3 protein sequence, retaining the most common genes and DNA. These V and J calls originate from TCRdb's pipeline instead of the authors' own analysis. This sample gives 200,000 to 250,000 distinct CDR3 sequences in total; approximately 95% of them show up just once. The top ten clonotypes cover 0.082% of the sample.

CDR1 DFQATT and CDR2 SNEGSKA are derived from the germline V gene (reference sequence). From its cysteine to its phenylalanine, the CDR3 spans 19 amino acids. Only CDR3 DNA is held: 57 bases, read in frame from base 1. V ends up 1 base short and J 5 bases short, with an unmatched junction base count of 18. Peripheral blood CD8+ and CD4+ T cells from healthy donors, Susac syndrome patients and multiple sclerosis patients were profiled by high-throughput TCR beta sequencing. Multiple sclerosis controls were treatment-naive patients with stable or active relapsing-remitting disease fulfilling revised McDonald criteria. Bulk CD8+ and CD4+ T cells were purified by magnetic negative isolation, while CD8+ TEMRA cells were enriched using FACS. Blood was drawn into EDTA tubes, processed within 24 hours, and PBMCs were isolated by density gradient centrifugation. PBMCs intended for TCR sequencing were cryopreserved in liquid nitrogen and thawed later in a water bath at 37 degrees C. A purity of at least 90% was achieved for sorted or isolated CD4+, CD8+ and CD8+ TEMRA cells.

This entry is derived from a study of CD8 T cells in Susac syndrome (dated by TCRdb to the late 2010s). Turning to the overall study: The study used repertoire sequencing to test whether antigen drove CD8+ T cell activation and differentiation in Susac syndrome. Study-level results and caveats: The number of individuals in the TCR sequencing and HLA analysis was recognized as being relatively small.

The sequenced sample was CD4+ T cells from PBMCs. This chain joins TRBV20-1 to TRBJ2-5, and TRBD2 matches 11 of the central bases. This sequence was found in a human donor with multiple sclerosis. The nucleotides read TGCAGTGCTAGAGCCCTCGAAGGGCTAGCGGGGGGCCCCTGGGAGACCCAGTACTTC. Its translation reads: CSARALEGLAGGPWETQYF.